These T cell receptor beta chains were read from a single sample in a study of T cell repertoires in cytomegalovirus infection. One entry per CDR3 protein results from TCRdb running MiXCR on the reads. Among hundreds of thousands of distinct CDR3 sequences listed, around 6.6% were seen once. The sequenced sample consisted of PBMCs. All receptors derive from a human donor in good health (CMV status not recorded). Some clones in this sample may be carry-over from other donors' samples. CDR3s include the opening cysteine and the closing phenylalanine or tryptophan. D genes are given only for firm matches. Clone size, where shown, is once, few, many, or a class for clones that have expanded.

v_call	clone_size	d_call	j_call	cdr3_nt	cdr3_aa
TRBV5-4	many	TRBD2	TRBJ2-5	TGTGCCAGCAGCGACCGGACTAGCGGGGAAGAGACCCAGTACTTC	CASSDRTSGEETQYF
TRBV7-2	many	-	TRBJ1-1	TGTGCCAGCAGCTCCCTGGGGTTGAACACTGAAGCTTTCTTT	CASSSLGLNTEAFF
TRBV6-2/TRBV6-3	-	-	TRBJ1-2	TGTGCCAGCAGTTACTCGATGACGGGACTGTATGGCTACACCTTC	CASSYSMTGLYGYTF
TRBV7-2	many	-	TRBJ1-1	TGTGCCAGCAGCTTAATTCTCCCCCTTCCGACAGAAGCTTTCTTT	CASSLILPLPTEAFF
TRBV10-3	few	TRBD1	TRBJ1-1	TGTGCCATCAGTGAGTTGACAGGGGGCAACACTGAAGCTTTCTTT	CAISELTGGNTEAFF
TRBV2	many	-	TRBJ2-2	TGTGCCAGCAGGAAGGGAGCCGGGGAGCTGTTTTTT	CASRKGAGELFF
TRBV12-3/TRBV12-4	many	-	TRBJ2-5	TGTGCCAGCAGGCCTGGGGGGACTTACCAAGAGACCCAGTACTTC	CASRPGGTYQETQYF
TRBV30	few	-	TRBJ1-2	TGTGCCTGGAGTGTAGGCAGTACCTATGGCTACACCTTC	CAWSVGSTYGYTF
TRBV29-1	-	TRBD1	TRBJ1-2	TGCAGCGTTCACAGGGGGGGGGGCTACACCTTC	CSVHRGGGYTF
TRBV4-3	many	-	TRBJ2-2	TGCGCCAGCAGCCAAGGGAGCCAAGGGAGCACCGGGGAGCTGTTTTTT	CASSQGSQGSTGELFF
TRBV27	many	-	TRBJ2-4	TGTGCCAGCAGTTTAAGGTCGGGACACAAAAACATTCAGTACTTC	CASSLRSGHKNIQYF
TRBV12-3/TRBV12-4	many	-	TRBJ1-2	TGTGCCAGCGGGCCGATGCTGGAGGGACGGCATGGCTACACCTTC	CASGPMLEGRHGYTF
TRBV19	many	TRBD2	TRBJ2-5	TGTGCCAGTATGGGACTAGCGGGGGGGCTGGTGGAGACCCAGTACTTC	CASMGLAGGLVETQYF
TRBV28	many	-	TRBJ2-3	TGTGCCAGCAGCACTCGAATCAAAAGCACAGATACGCAGTATTTT	CASSTRIKSTDTQYF
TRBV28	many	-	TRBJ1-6	TGTGCCAGCACCTTGGGTCAGGCAAATTCACCCCTCCACTTT	CASTLGQANSPLHF
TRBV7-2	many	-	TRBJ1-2	TGTGCCAGCAGCTTATCCGGGACTCTAGCCACTTATGGCTACACCTTC	CASSLSGTLATYGYTF
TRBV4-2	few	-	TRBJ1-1	TGTGCCAGCAGCCAAGATCGGGCTAACACTGAAGCTTTCTTT	CASSQDRANTEAFF
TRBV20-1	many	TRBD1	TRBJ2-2	TGCAGTGCCGTATCCCCCCGGACAGGGGGCTCCGGGGAGCTGTTTTTT	CSAVSPRTGGSGELFF
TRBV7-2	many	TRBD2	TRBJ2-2	TGTGCCAGCAGCTTAGCCCCTAGCGGGGGTTCCGGGGAGCTGTTTTTT	CASSLAPSGGSGELFF
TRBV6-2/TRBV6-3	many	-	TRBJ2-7	TGTGCCAGCAGCCTCAACAGGAAACAGAGCGAGCAGTACTTC	CASSLNRKQSEQYF
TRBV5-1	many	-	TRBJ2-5	TGCGCCAGCAGCTTGGGGTTCAGTCCCCCGGGGGAGACCCAGTACTTC	CASSLGFSPPGETQYF
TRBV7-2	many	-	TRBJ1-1	TGTGCCAGCAGCACCGGACAGAACACTGAAGCTTTCTTT	CASSTGQNTEAFF
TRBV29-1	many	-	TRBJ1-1	TGCAGCGTTGGGACAGCCAAACTTGAAGCTTTCTTT	CSVGTAKLEAFF
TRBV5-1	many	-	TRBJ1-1	TGCGCCAGCAGCTTAGGATTACAGGAGGATGAAGCTTTCTTT	CASSLGLQEDEAFF
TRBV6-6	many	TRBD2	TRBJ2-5	TGTGCCAGCAGTTACTCTGGTAGCGGGGGCCAGACCCAGTACTTC	CASSYSGSGGQTQYF
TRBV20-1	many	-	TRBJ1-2	TGCAGTGCTAAACTCCCCGATGGCTACACCTTC	CSAKLPDGYTF
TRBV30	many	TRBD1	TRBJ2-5	TGTGCCTGCCCCAGACAGGGGCCTGGGGAGACCCAGTACTTC	CACPRQGPGETQYF
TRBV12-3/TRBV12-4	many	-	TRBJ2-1	TGTGCCAGCAGTTCCCATAGGGCGAACAATGAGCAGTTCTTC	CASSSHRANNEQFF
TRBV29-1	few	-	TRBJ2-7	TGCAGCGTTGAGGGGGATTCGCCCTACGAGCAGTACTTC	CSVEGDSPYEQYF
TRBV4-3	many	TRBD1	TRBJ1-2	TGCGCCAGCAGCCAAGAAGGATGGGCAGGGGGTTATGGCTACACCTTC	CASSQEGWAGGYGYTF
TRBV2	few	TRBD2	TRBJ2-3	TGTGCCAGCAGCTTTGATAGCGGGGGGTCCCGCACAGATACGCAGTATTTT	CASSFDSGGSRTDTQYF
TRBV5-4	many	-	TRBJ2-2	TGTGCCAGCAGCCGCGGAAGCCCTCAGCCCGGGGAGCTGTTTTTT	CASSRGSPQPGELFF
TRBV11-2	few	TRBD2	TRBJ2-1	TGTGCCAGCAGCTTAGGGGAGGGAGGGCCCTACAATGAGCAGTTCTTC	CASSLGEGGPYNEQFF
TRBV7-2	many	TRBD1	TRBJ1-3	TGTGCCAGCAGGGCGACAGGGGGCGTTTCTGGAAACACCATATATTTT	CASRATGGVSGNTIYF
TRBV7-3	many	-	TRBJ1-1	TGTGCCAGCAGCTCCTCGAAGAGCACTGAAGCTTTCTTT	CASSSSKSTEAFF